The 2 T cell receptor beta chains in this list originate from one sample, sequenced in a study of T-cell memory formation after mild COVID-19. TCRdb re-called the 5' RACE reads with MiXCR, one entry per CDR3 protein. The sample consists of 250,000 to 300,000 distinct CDR3 sequences, 15% to 20% of them appearing once. Sequenced input: PBMCs or a T cell subset sorted from them (not recorded which). These receptors came from a man in his late teens or twenties who had mild COVID-19 (a few samples of this study predate the infection). Cell type and time point are not known.

The chain uses TRBV15 and TRBJ2-7, with 9 bases lining up with TRBD2. The length of the CDR3 is 15 residues. Germline lookup yields CDR1 LNHNV and CDR2 YYDKDF (reference sequence). The V gene end was trimmed by 1 base and the J gene end by 2 bases; junction bases not matched to a gene: 3. In nucleotides, the CDR3 is TGTGCCACCAGCAGAGGTAGCGGGGGAACCTACGAGCAGTACTTC. This encodes CATSRGSGGTYEQYF. The full variable domain, with the rest looked up from reference TRBV15 and TRBJ2-7, is DAMVIQNPRYQVTQFGKPVTLSCSQTLNHNVMYWYQQKSSQAPKLLFHYYDKDFNNEADTPDNFQSRRPNTSFCFLDIRSPGLGDTAMYLCATSRGSGGTYEQYFGPGTRLTVT.

The chain has TRBV21-1 and TRBJ2-1; the table gives TRBD1 as D, unverified against the DNA. TRBV21-1 is tagged as a pseudogene. CDR3 length: 15 amino acids. The CDR3 loop reads CASSRSGPEVNEQFF. The DNA of the CDR3 is TGTGCCAGCAGCAGATCGGGACCGGAGGTCAATGAGCAGTTCTTC.